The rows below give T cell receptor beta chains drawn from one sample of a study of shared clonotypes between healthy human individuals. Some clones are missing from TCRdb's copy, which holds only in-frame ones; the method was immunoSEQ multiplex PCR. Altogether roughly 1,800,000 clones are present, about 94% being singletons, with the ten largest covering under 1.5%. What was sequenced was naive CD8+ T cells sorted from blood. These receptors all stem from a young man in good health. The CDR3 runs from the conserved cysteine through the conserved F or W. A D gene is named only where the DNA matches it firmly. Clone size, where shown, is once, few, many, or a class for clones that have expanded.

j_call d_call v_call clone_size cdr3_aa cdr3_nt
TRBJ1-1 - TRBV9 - CASSAPDRSTEAFF TGTGCCAGCAGCGCCCCGGACAGATCCACTGAAGCTTTCTTT
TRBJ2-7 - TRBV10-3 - CAISESSGGASYEQYF TGTGCCATCAGTGAGTCTTCGGGGGGCGCTTCCTACGAGCAGTACTTC
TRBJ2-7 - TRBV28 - CASSLSGIGSSYEQYF TGTGCCAGCAGTTTATCCGGAATAGGCTCCTCCTACGAGCAGTACTTC
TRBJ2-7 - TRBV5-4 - CASSLTPDRDYEQYF TGTGCCAGCAGCTTAACCCCGGACAGAGACTACGAGCAGTACTTC
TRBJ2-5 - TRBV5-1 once CASSFSFRRIGSQETQYF TGCGCCAGCAGTTTTTCTTTTAGGCGGATAGGATCCCAAGAGACCCAGTACTTC
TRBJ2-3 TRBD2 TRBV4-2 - CASSQWVAGGDTDTQYF TGTGCCAGCAGCCAATGGGTGGCGGGAGGGGACACAGATACGCAGTATTTT
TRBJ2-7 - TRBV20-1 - CSARGPGEQYF TGCAGTGCTAGGGGCCCCGGCGAGCAGTACTTC
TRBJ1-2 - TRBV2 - CASSEGPGGNYGYTF TGTGCCAGCAGTGAAGGGCCGGGAGGTAACTATGGCTACACCTTC
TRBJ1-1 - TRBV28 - CASSWSNTEAFF TGTGCCAGCAGTTGGTCGAACACTGAAGCTTTCTTT
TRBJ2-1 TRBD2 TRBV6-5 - CASSYSGLAGNEQFF TGTGCCAGCAGTTACTCTGGACTAGCGGGTAATGAGCAGTTCTTC
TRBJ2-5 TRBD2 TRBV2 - CASSLGGSGDAETQYF TGTGCCAGCAGTCTTGGTGGTAGCGGGGATGCAGAGACCCAGTACTTC
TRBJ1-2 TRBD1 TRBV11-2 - CASSFEQGVAAGYTF TGTGCCAGCAGCTTCGAACAGGGGGTTGCTGCTGGCTACACCTTC
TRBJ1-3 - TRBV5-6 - CASTKGDSGNTIYF TGTGCCAGCACCAAGGGGGACTCTGGAAACACCATATATTTT
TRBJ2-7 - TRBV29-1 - CSVRGVGSYEQYF TGCAGCGTTCGAGGGGTGGGCTCCTACGAGCAGTACTTC
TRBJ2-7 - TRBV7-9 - CASSLGGATYEQYF TGTGCCAGCAGCTTAGGAGGGGCAACCTACGAGCAGTACTTC
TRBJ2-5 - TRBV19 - CASSSDQETQYF TGTGCCAGTAGTAGCGACCAAGAGACCCAGTACTTC
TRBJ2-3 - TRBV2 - CASEGGLTDTQYF TGTGCCAGCGAAGGGGGTTTGACAGATACGCAGTATTTT
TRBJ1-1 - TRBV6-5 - CASSYSREGTEAFF TGTGCCAGCAGTTACTCGAGAGAAGGGACTGAAGCTTTCTTT
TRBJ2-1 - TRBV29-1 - CSVELDGEQFF TGCAGCGTTGAACTGGACGGCGAGCAGTTCTTC
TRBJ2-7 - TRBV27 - CASSLDGWGYEQYF TGTGCCAGCAGTTTAGACGGGTGGGGATACGAGCAGTACTTC
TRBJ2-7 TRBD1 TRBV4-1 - CASNRGEQGMSEQYF TGCGCCAGCAACCGAGGGGAACAGGGGATGTCCGAGCAGTACTTC
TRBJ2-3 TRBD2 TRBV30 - CAWSGSGGGTDTQYF TGTGCCTGGAGTGGAAGCGGGGGGGGCACAGATACGCAGTATTTT
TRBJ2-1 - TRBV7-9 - CASSERGLVEQFF TGTGCCAGCAGCGAGAGAGGGTTGGTTGAGCAGTTCTTC
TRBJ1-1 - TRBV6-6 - CASSYSRANTEAFF TGTGCCAGCAGTTACTCTAGGGCGAACACTGAAGCTTTCTTT
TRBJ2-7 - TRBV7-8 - CASSFGGQGSDYEQYF TGTGCCAGCAGCTTTGGGGGTCAGGGGAGCGATTACGAGCAGTACTTC
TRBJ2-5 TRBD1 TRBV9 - CASSVGGDRVVETQYF TGTGCCAGCAGCGTAGGAGGGGACAGGGTAGTAGAGACCCAGTACTTC
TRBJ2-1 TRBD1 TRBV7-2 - CASSSDRGAYNEQFF TGTGCCAGCAGCTCCGACAGGGGGGCCTACAATGAGCAGTTCTTC